The rows below give T cell receptor beta chains drawn from one sample of a study of shared clonotypes between healthy human individuals. Only in-frame clones appear in the TCRdb table, and some are missing; sequencing was by immunoSEQ multiplex PCR. The sample lists more than 850,000 clones, 78% occurring once. Sequenced sample: memory CD4+ T cells from PBMCs. These receptor sequences come from a man between 18 and 35 years old in good health. Some clones in this sample may be carry-over from other donors' samples. Both conserved end residues are part of each CDR3. The order of the fields is J gene, D gene, V gene, clone size, CDR3 DNA, CDR3 protein. The D gene is left open where the match is weak. Clone size is given for some rows only: seen once, a few or many times, or a class if the clone is expanded.

J gene: TRBJ2-2
D gene: TRBD2
V gene: TRBV6-1
clone size: -
CDR3 DNA: TGTGCCAGCAGTGGAGCGGGAGCGGGCACCGGGGAGCTGTTTTTT
CDR3 protein: CASSGAGAGTGELFF

J gene: TRBJ1-1
D gene: -
V gene: TRBV5-1
clone size: -
CDR3 DNA: TGCGCCAGCAGCTCCGATCCGGACACTGAAGCTTTCTTT
CDR3 protein: CASSSDPDTEAFF

J gene: TRBJ2-2
D gene: -
V gene: TRBV27
clone size: -
CDR3 DNA: TGTGCCAGTGGGTGGGGAACCAACACCGGGGAGCTGTTTTTT
CDR3 protein: CASGWGTNTGELFF

J gene: TRBJ2-1
D gene: -
V gene: TRBV19
clone size: -
CDR3 DNA: TGTGCCAGTAATAAGGGCAGTGAGCAGTTCTTC
CDR3 protein: CASNKGSEQFF

J gene: TRBJ1-1
D gene: TRBD1
V gene: TRBV5-4
clone size: -
CDR3 DNA: TGTGCCAGCAGCCACGGACAGGGTTGGACTGAAGCTTTCTTT
CDR3 protein: CASSHGQGWTEAFF

J gene: TRBJ2-7
D gene: TRBD2
V gene: TRBV2
clone size: -
CDR3 DNA: TGTGCCAGCACTCGGGGGACTAGCGGGAGGGCCGTCTCCGAGGCCGAGCAGTACTTC
CDR3 protein: CASTRGTSGRAVSEAEQYF

J gene: TRBJ2-5
D gene: -
V gene: TRBV29-1
clone size: once
CDR3 DNA: TGCAGCGTTGAAGATCTCCCAGGGACAGAGACCCAGTACTTC
CDR3 protein: CSVEDLPGTETQYF

J gene: TRBJ2-1
D gene: TRBD1
V gene: TRBV28
clone size: -
CDR3 DNA: TGTGCCAGCAGTTCCCCCGGGACAGGGCGGCAGTTCTTC
CDR3 protein: CASSSPGTGRQFF

J gene: TRBJ2-7
D gene: -
V gene: TRBV2
clone size: -
CDR3 DNA: TGTGCCAGCAGCAAACTGGACGGGGGCTACGAGCAGTACTTC
CDR3 protein: CASSKLDGGYEQYF

J gene: TRBJ2-1
D gene: TRBD2
V gene: TRBV7-3
clone size: few
CDR3 DNA: TGTGCCAGCAGCTTAGGTAATAGCGGGAACAATGAGCAGTTCTTC
CDR3 protein: CASSLGNSGNNEQFF

J gene: TRBJ2-2
D gene: TRBD2
V gene: TRBV7-8
clone size: -
CDR3 DNA: TGTGCCAGCAGCCCCCGCGGGGGGAACACCGGGGAGCTGTTTTTT
CDR3 protein: CASSPRGGNTGELFF

J gene: TRBJ2-1
D gene: -
V gene: TRBV27
clone size: few
CDR3 DNA: TGTGCCAGCAGCCCTAATACGCTTAGCGGAAGAAGCTCCTACAATGAGCAGTTCTTC
CDR3 protein: CASSPNTLSGRSSYNEQFF

J gene: TRBJ2-2
D gene: -
V gene: TRBV7-6
clone size: many
CDR3 DNA: TGTGCCAGCGTCCCACGCAGAGGGACCCCGAACACCGGGGAGCTGTTTTTT
CDR3 protein: CASVPRRGTPNTGELFF

J gene: TRBJ2-4
D gene: TRBD1
V gene: TRBV30
clone size: -
CDR3 DNA: TGTGCCTGGAGTCCCGACAGGGGGGGGGCAGAGAGCTTC
CDR3 protein: CAWSPDRGGAESF

J gene: TRBJ1-1
D gene: -
V gene: TRBV5-4
clone size: few
CDR3 DNA: TGTGCCAGCAGCTTGGTCCCTGACACTGAAGCTTTCTTT
CDR3 protein: CASSLVPDTEAFF

J gene: TRBJ2-7
D gene: -
V gene: TRBV28
clone size: many
CDR3 DNA: TGTGCCAGCAGAATCGGCGGAACAAATACCTACGAGCAGTACTTC
CDR3 protein: CASRIGGTNTYEQYF

J gene: TRBJ1-2
D gene: -
V gene: TRBV27
clone size: many
CDR3 DNA: TGTGCCAGCAGTCCCGGGGGGGCGGTCCACCGCTATGGCTACACCTTC
CDR3 protein: CASSPGGAVHRYGYTF

J gene: TRBJ2-1
D gene: TRBD1
V gene: TRBV5-1
clone size: few
CDR3 DNA: TGCGCCAGCGGAATACAGGGGGCGGAATACAATGAGCAGTTCTTC
CDR3 protein: CASGIQGAEYNEQFF

J gene: TRBJ2-5
D gene: TRBD2
V gene: TRBV5-1
clone size: -
CDR3 DNA: TGCGCCAGCAGCATAGGACTAGCGGGTCAAGAGACCCAGTACTTC
CDR3 protein: CASSIGLAGQETQYF

J gene: TRBJ2-5
D gene: -
V gene: TRBV7-2
clone size: once
CDR3 DNA: TGTGCCAGCAGCCCCACGCCCAGGCGAGAGACCCAGTACTTC
CDR3 protein: CASSPTPRRETQYF

J gene: TRBJ1-5
D gene: TRBD1
V gene: TRBV15
clone size: -
CDR3 DNA: TGTGCCACCAGCAGATGGACAGGGGGAAATCAGCCCCAGCATTTT
CDR3 protein: CATSRWTGGNQPQHF

J gene: TRBJ2-3
D gene: -
V gene: TRBV10-1
clone size: -
CDR3 DNA: TGCGCCAGCAGTTGTAAAAGGGCCTGCAGAAATTTCACAGATACGCAGTATTTT
CDR3 protein: CASSCKRACRNFTDTQYF

J gene: TRBJ2-5
D gene: -
V gene: TRBV29-1
clone size: -
CDR3 DNA: TGCAGCGTTGTTGAGGGGGGGGAGACCCAGTACTTC
CDR3 protein: CSVVEGGETQYF

J gene: TRBJ2-3
D gene: TRBD2
V gene: TRBV6-4
clone size: few
CDR3 DNA: TGTGCCAGCAGTCCGGGGGGGCTGGGCACAGATACGCAGTATTTT
CDR3 protein: CASSPGGLGTDTQYF

J gene: TRBJ2-1
D gene: -
V gene: TRBV6-6
clone size: -
CDR3 DNA: TGTGCCAGCAGTTTGGCGGGGTGGGGCAATGAGCAGTTCTTC
CDR3 protein: CASSLAGWGNEQFF

J gene: TRBJ1-2
D gene: -
V gene: TRBV5-4
clone size: -
CDR3 DNA: TGTGCCAGCAGCCGGAGACTCACGGGGAATTATGGCTACACCTTC
CDR3 protein: CASSRRLTGNYGYTF

J gene: TRBJ1-5
D gene: -
V gene: TRBV6-1
clone size: -
CDR3 DNA: TGTGCCAGCAGTATCGGGGGTGGTCAGCCCCAGCATTTT
CDR3 protein: CASSIGGGQPQHF

J gene: TRBJ1-1
D gene: -
V gene: TRBV28
clone size: -
CDR3 DNA: TGTGCCAGCAGTCCCCTAGGCGGGCCTGCCTATCGGGCTGAAGCTTTCTTT
CDR3 protein: CASSPLGGPAYRAEAFF

J gene: TRBJ2-7
D gene: -
V gene: TRBV18
clone size: -
CDR3 DNA: TGTGCCAGCAACCCTCCGGGACATCCCTACGAGCAGTACTTC
CDR3 protein: CASNPPGHPYEQYF

J gene: TRBJ1-5
D gene: -
V gene: TRBV6-6
clone size: -
CDR3 DNA: TGTGCCAGCAGCCCGAAAGGGACCGAACAGCCCCAGCATTTT
CDR3 protein: CASSPKGTEQPQHF

J gene: TRBJ2-1
D gene: -
V gene: TRBV5-1
clone size: -
CDR3 DNA: TGCGCCAGCAGCTTGGGCCGCCAGGGGAACTACAATGAGCAGTTCTTC
CDR3 protein: CASSLGRQGNYNEQFF